A selection of T cell receptor beta chains follows, all from one sample in a study of blood T cells in healthy people across ages. In TCRdb, the 5' RACE reads were re-called with MiXCR into one record per CDR3 protein. The sample shows over a million distinct CDR3 sequences, under 55% of them seen only once. What was sequenced was blood. The receptors were sampled from a woman aged 60-75 years in good health. Each CDR3 is given with its conserved first and last residue. The D gene is left open where the match is weak. Not every row has a clone size; where given, it reads once, few, many or a size class.

NA | TRBJ2-1 | TRBV12-3/TRBV12-4 | TRBD2 | TGTGCCAGCAACATGGGACTAGCAGGGGATGAGCAGTTCTTC | CASNMGLAGDEQFF
NA | TRBJ2-1 | TRBV5-1 | TRBD1 | TGCGCCAGCAGAGTAGAGACAGGGGGCAATGAGCAGTTCTTC | CASRVETGGNEQFF
NA | TRBJ2-5 | TRBV7-6 | NA | TGTGCCAGTTCTGGGCTCTGGGAGACCCAGTACTTC | CASSGLWETQYF
NA | TRBJ2-1 | TRBV7-2 | NA | TGCGCCAGCAGTCTAGCTGGAGGGCCCTATGAGCAGTTCTTC | CASSLAGGPYEQFF
NA | TRBJ2-7 | TRBV7-8 | NA | TGTGCCAGCAGCTTACGGGACACTGGCTCCTACGAGCAGTACTTC | CASSLRDTGSYEQYF
NA | TRBJ2-4 | TRBV7-6 | TRBD2 | TGTGCCGGCAGCCCTCAGACTAGCGGTCTAGCCAAAAACATTCAGTACTTC | CAGSPQTSGLAKNIQYF
NA | TRBJ1-1 | TRBV5-4 | NA | TGTGCCAGCAGCTTGGCCATGGGGGGGTCGAACACTGAAGCTTTCTTT | CASSLAMGGSNTEAFF
NA | TRBJ1-1 | TRBV13 | TRBD1 | TGTGCCAGCAGCACACCCTTAGGGGGGACCGGGACAGGGGGAGTGGGTGAAGCTTTCTTT | CASSTPLGGTGTGGVGEAFF
NA | TRBJ2-3 | TRBV9 | TRBD2 | TGTGCCAGCAGCGTTAGCGGGAGGGCTAACACAGATACGCAGTATTTT | CASSVSGRANTDTQYF
NA | TRBJ1-6 | TRBV27 | NA | TGTGCCAGCAGAGGGACTGATTCACCCCTCCACTTT | CASRGTDSPLHF
few | TRBJ1-2 | TRBV5-1 | NA | TGCGCCAGCAGCCCCCTCGTGGGGGGCTCCCATGGCTACACCTTC | CASSPLVGGSHGYTF
NA | TRBJ2-3 | TRBV6-2/TRBV6-3 | NA | TGTGCCAGCAGTTACTCGACCAGGAATTTGGGCACAGATACGCAGTATTTT | CASSYSTRNLGTDTQYF
many | TRBJ2-7 | TRBV2 | TRBD1 | TGTGCCAGCACCCCACGGACAGGGGGTAATTACGAGCAGTACTTC | CASTPRTGGNYEQYF
NA | TRBJ2-7 | TRBV28 | TRBD2 | TGTGCCAGCAGGACGAGACTAGCGGGCTACGAGCAGTACTTC | CASRTRLAGYEQYF
NA | TRBJ2-7 | TRBV10-1 | NA | TGCGCCAGCAGCCCAGACAGATACCCCTACGAGCAGTACTTC | CASSPDRYPYEQYF
NA | TRBJ2-7 | TRBV29-1 | TRBD2 | TGCAGCGTTGCGGGAGGGCCCGGAGGCGAGCAGTACTTC | CSVAGGPGGEQYF
few | TRBJ1-2 | TRBV13 | TRBD1 | TGTGCCAGCAGCCCCAAGGACAGGGGATGGATTGGCATCTATGGCTACACCTTC | CASSPKDRGWIGIYGYTF
few | TRBJ2-7 | TRBV4-2 | TRBD2 | TGTGCCAGCAGCCCTGGGACTAGCGGGAGACAGCCCTACGAGCAGTACTTC | CASSPGTSGRQPYEQYF
many | TRBJ2-5 | TRBV12-3/TRBV12-4 | TRBD1 | TGTGCCAGCCGGGGACAGAACCAAGAGACCCAGTACTTC | CASRGQNQETQYF
NA | TRBJ1-5 | TRBV10-3 | TRBD1 | TGTGCCATCAGCAGGGGGGGTGATCAGAGCAATCAGCCCCAGCATTTT | CAISRGGDQSNQPQHF
NA | TRBJ2-1 | TRBV5-4 | TRBD2 | TGTGCCAGCAGCTTTCCACTAGCGGGCGTCAATGAGCAGTTCTTC | CASSFPLAGVNEQFF
NA | TRBJ2-7 | TRBV6-5 | NA | TGTGCCAGCAGTCCGTCCTGGGCTAGCTCCTACGAGCAGTACTTC | CASSPSWASSYEQYF
NA | TRBJ2-1 | TRBV14 | NA | TGTGCCAGCAGCCTCCCCAGGGGCGGGAGTAGGAATAATGAGCAGTTCTTC | CASSLPRGGSRNNEQFF
few | TRBJ2-1 | TRBV12-3/TRBV12-4 | TRBD2 | TGTGCCAGCAGTTTAGGACGAGCGGGACTGAATGAGCAGTTCTTC | CASSLGRAGLNEQFF
once | TRBJ1-6 | TRBV20-1 | NA | TGCAGTGCTGGCGAAGGGAATTCACCCCCCCACTTT | CSAGEGNSPPHF
NA | TRBJ2-7 | TRBV20-1 | NA | TGCAGTGCTGGCCCACATAGATCGGGAACCTACGAGCAGTACTTC | CSAGPHRSGTYEQYF
once | TRBJ2-1 | TRBV5-1 | NA | TGCGCCAGCAGCTTCGGGGTTCAAGAGACCCAGTTCTTC | CASSFGVQETQFF
NA | TRBJ2-7 | TRBV29-1 | NA | TGCAGCGCCGCTGGGGACCGCTCCTACGAGCAGTACTTC | CSAAGDRSYEQYF
few | TRBJ2-2 | TRBV5-1 | NA | TGCGCCAGCACAACCTTAGCGGCGACCTCCCGAAGACCGAACACCGGGGAGCTGTTTTTT | CASTTLAATSRRPNTGELFF
few | TRBJ2-1 | TRBV27 | NA | TGTGCCAGCAGTTTATCCGGGATGGGTTACAATGAGCAGTTCTTC | CASSLSGMGYNEQFF
NA | TRBJ2-1 | TRBV11-2 | NA | TGTGCCAGCAGCTTATTGGTTGGTCGGGACGTCGAGGAGCAGTTCTTC | CASSLLVGRDVEEQFF
few | TRBJ2-1 | TRBV20-1 | TRBD2 | TGCAGTGCTAGAAGCAAGAAAGCCACTAGCGGGAGTGGGAATGAGCAGTTCTTC | CSARSKKATSGSGNEQFF
once | TRBJ1-5 | TRBV7-8 | NA | TGTGCCAGCAGTCTCCGGGACCTAAATCAGCCCCAGCATTTT | CASSLRDLNQPQHF
NA | TRBJ2-7 | TRBV9 | NA | TGTGCCAGCAGCCCAACCCGGGGCCGGGCATCCGAGCAGTACTTC | CASSPTRGRASEQYF
NA | TRBJ2-7 | TRBV10-3 | NA | TGTGCCATCAGTGAGCCCGATCAGACGAGCTCCTACGAGCAGTACTTC | CAISEPDQTSSYEQYF
few | TRBJ1-2 | TRBV29-1 | NA | TGCAGCGTCCATGCAGGGTTTAGGGGCTACACCTTC | CSVHAGFRGYTF
NA | TRBJ2-7 | TRBV7-9 | TRBD1 | TGTGCCAGCAGGGCCGGGACAGAAAACTCCTACGAGCAGTACTTC | CASRAGTENSYEQYF
few | TRBJ2-3 | TRBV11-2 | TRBD2 | TGTGCCAGCAGCTTAGGGGGACTAGCCGGCACAGATACGCAGTATTTT | CASSLGGLAGTDTQYF
few | TRBJ2-7 | TRBV20-1 | NA | TGCAGTGCCCTCCAGGGAGGCGACTACGAGCAGTACTTC | CSALQGGDYEQYF
NA | TRBJ2-1 | TRBV5-4 | NA | TGTGCCAGCAGCCCCACACGGGGTGATGAGCAGTTCTTC | CASSPTRGDEQFF
few | TRBJ2-7 | TRBV10-3 | TRBD2 | TGTGCCATCAGCAGGACTAGCGGGAGCCGCGAGCAGTACTTC | CAISRTSGSREQYF
few | TRBJ2-1 | TRBV12-3/TRBV12-4 | NA | TGTGCCAGCACCCCGGGACGAAATACTTACAATGAGCAGTTCTTC | CASTPGRNTYNEQFF
NA | TRBJ1-2 | TRBV3-1 | NA | TGTGCCAGCAGCCTCGGACGCGCGATCTCCTTCTATGGCTACACCTTC | CASSLGRAISFYGYTF
NA | TRBJ2-3 | TRBV7-9 | NA | TGTGCCAGCACCGAAGACAGGACTACGCAGTATTTT | CASTEDRTTQYF
NA | TRBJ2-7 | TRBV11-2 | TRBD2 | TGTGCCAGCAGCCCAGGACTAGCGGGAATCGACGAGCAGTACTTC | CASSPGLAGIDEQYF